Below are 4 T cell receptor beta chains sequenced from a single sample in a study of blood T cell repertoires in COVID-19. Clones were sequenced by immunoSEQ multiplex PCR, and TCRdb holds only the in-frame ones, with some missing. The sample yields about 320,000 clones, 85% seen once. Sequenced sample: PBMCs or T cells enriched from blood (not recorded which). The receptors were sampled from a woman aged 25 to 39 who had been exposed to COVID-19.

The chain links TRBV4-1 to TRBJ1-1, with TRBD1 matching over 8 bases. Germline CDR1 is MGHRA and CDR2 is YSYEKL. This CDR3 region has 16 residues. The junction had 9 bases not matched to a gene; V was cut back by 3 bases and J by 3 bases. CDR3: CASSHLYRGGDTEAFF. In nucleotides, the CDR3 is TGCGCCAGCAGCCACCTATACAGGGGGGGGGACACTGAAGCTTTCTTT.

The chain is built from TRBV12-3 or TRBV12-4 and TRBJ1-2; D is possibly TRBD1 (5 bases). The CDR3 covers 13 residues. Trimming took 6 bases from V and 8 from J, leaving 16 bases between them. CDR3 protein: CASSLRDSDGYTF. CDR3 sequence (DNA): TGTGCCAGCAGCCTCCGGGACTCCGACGGCTACACCTTC.

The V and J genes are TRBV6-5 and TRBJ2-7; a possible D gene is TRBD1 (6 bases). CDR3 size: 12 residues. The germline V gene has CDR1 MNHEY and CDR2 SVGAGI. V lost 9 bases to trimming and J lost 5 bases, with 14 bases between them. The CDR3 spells CASGEGDHEQYF. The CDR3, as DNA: TGTGCCAGTGGCGAGGGGGACCACGAGCAGTACTTC.

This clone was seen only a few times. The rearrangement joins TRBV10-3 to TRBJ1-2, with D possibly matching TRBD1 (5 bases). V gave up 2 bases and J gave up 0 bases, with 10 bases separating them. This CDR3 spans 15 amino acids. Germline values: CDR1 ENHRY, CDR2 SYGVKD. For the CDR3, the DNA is TGTGCCATCAGTGAGCCGGGGGGAGCTAACTATGGCTACACCTTC. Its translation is CAISEPGGANYGYTF.